This TCR beta chain emerged from a study of T cells in Graves' hyperthyroidism and ophthalmopathy. What was amplified from RNA transcripts were TCR beta CDR3 regions. With the HTBI primer set, the TCR CDR3 went through a first round of RT-PCR. MiXCR, run by TCRdb on the multiplex PCR reads, gives a single entry per CDR3 protein. The profile shows roughly 570,000 distinct CDR3 sequences, approximately 44% of them singletons. Notes on the study in general: From stable hyperthyroidism, ophthalmopathy was separated by a 13 V-J model. Most thyroid clonotypes expanded above 0.001 were also detected in blood.

Germline V lookup: CDR1 SGHTA, CDR2 FQGTGA. This CDR3 contains 15 residues. V was pared by 5 bases and J by 4 bases, with 6 bases of the junction left unmatched. This clonotype was counted ten times or more. No antigen is known for it. A patient was excluded if there was uncontrolled infection, other autoimmune disease, pregnancy or lactation. Orbital computed tomography, thyroid ultrasound, serum thyroxine and TRAb, and clinical symptoms together informed the diagnoses. The chain links TRBV7-3 to TRBJ2-2, with TRBD1 matching 8 bases. This receptor was taken from an adult woman with Graves' disease, either hyperthyroidism or ophthalmopathy (not recorded which). Sequencing was carried out using peripheral blood or thyroid tissue (not recorded which). CDR3 sequence (DNA): TGTGCCAGCAGCCTGTGGGGACAGGCCACCGGGGAGCTGTTTTTT. Its translation: CASSLWGQATGELFF. Complete variable domain (other parts from reference TRBV7-3 and TRBJ2-2): GAGVSQTPSNKVTEKGKYVELRCDPISGHTALYWYRQSLGQGPEFLIYFQGTGAADDSGLPNDRFFAVRPEGSVSTLKIQRTERGDSAVYLCASSLWGQATGELFFGEGSRLTVL.